One sample yielded the 23 T cell receptor beta chains listed below, sequenced in a study of blood T cell repertoires in COVID-19. The method was immunoSEQ multiplex PCR; TCRdb's version includes in-frame clones alone and lacks a portion of them. Of around 200,000 clones listed, 80% to 90% were seen once; the top ten hold 1.2%. The sample comprised PBMCs or T cells enriched from blood (not recorded which). These receptors were taken from a man aged 25 to 40 who had recovered from COVID-19.

The chain combines TRBV5-1 with TRBJ2-3; a weak D match, TRBD1 (5 bases). From germline, CDR1 is SGHRS and CDR2 YFSETQ. CDR3 length: 15 residues. Trimming took off 0 bases at V and 4 bases at J, with 12 bases between the two ends. The CDR3 spells CASSLALGAADTQYF. CDR3 coding DNA: TGCGCCAGCAGCTTGGCTTTAGGGGCCGCAGATACGCAGTATTTT.

This clone is a singleton in its sample. The V call is TRBV13, the J call TRBJ2-3, with D perhaps matching TRBD1 (5 bases). Looked up from germline, CDR1 is PRHDT and CDR2 is FYEKMQ (reference sequence). V was clipped by 6 bases and J by 4 bases, with 11 bases between them. This CDR3 has 13 residues. CDR3 bases: TGTGCCAGCAGAGCCGTGGGGCCAGATACGCAGTATTTT. This encodes CASRAVGPDTQYF.

The V and J genes are TRBV30 and TRBJ1-5, with no clear D. Germline CDR1 and CDR2: GTSNPN and SVGIG (reference sequence). The ends were cut back, 0 bases at V and 0 bases at J, with 12 bases in the middle. The CDR3 totals 16 residues. CDR3 bases: TGTGCCTGGAGTGTACTAGGTGAATATAGCAATCAGCCCCAGCATTTT. This gives the protein CAWSVLGEYSNQPQHF.

The rearrangement links TRBV4-3 to TRBJ1-4; D is unclear. V was clipped by 1 base and J by 6 bases, with 12 bases between them. The germline V gene has CDR1 LGHNA and CDR2 YSLEER. The CDR3 contains 15 residues. CDR3 residues: CASSQVGGFDEKLFF. CDR3 bases: TGCGCCAGCAGCCAAGTGGGAGGGTTTGATGAAAAACTGTTTTTT.

This rearrangement joins TRBV14 to TRBJ2-3, with D tentatively TRBD1 (7 bases). CDR3 length: 16 residues. Germline CDR1 reads SGHDN; CDR2 reads FVKESK. V dropped 4 bases and J dropped 0 bases, with 14 bases sitting between them. The CDR3 coding sequence is TGTGCCAGCAGCCCATGGACAGGAGGGAGCACAGATACGCAGTATTTT. Amino acids: CASSPWTGGSTDTQYF.

V usage is TRBV4-1 and J usage is TRBJ2-5; TRBD1 matches 7 bases. The CDR3 contains 15 residues. Germline V gene sequence: CDR1 MGHRA, CDR2 YSYEKL. The V segment lost 1 base and the J segment 3 bases; nucleotides outside the gene matches: 5. CDR3 sequence reads: CASSQGDRAKETQYF. The CDR3 bases are TGCGCCAGCAGCCAAGGAGACAGGGCTAAAGAGACCCAGTACTTC.

The V gene is TRBV7-2, the J gene TRBJ2-3; D may be TRBD2 (6 bases). CDR1 and CDR2 from the germline V gene are SGHTA and FQGNSA. The CDR3 totals 17 residues. Trimming removed 2 bases at V and 1 base at J, with 16 bases between. The CDR3 DNA sequence: TGTGCCAGCAGCTTATACTTAGGGACGGGGGGCACAGATACGCAGTATTTT. Translated: CASSLYLGTGGTDTQYF.

The CDR3 sequence: CASNSPQGGTDTQYF. Written as DNA, the CDR3 is TGTGCCAGCAACAGCCCGCAGGGCGGTACAGATACGCAGTATTTT. The rearrangement joins TRBV7-9 to TRBJ2-3, with D tentatively TRBD1 (5 bases). CDR1 and CDR2 (germline): SEHNR, FQNEAQ (reference sequence). CDR3 length: 15 residues. Between the trimmed V and J ends, which lost 7 bases and 3 bases, there was a span of 17 bases.

The genes are TRBV6-2 or TRBV6-3 and TRBJ2-3, with 10 nucleotides matching TRBD2. With 6 bases clipped from V and 2 bases from J, the junction kept 5 bases outside the gene matches. The CDR3 sequence is 15 residues long. The germline gives CDR1 MNHEY, CDR2 SVGEGT. CDR3 region: CASSFSGGVTDTQYF. The CDR3 DNA follows: TGTGCCAGCAGCTTCAGCGGGGGGGTCACAGATACGCAGTATTTT.

This clone was observed once. The V gene is TRBV7-9, the J gene TRBJ1-2, with D possibly being TRBD1 (6 bases). Trimming pared 1 base from V and 4 bases from J, leaving 13 bases between. This CDR3 contains 15 residues. Germline V gene data show CDR1 as SEHNR and CDR2 as FQNEAQ (reference sequence). Here the CDR3 reads CASSLVAGAIYGYTF. The CDR3 coding sequence is TGTGCCAGCAGCTTAGTTGCGGGGGCGATCTATGGCTACACCTTC.

The V call is TRBV18, the J call TRBJ1-4, with D unclear. CDR1 and CDR2 from the germline V gene are KGHSH and LQKENI. This CDR3 region has 19 residues. Trimming removed 1 base at V and 2 bases at J, with 20 bases between. The CDR3 nucleotides read TGTGCCAGCTCACCACGACAACCCCACCTTCCGGGGACTAATGAAAAACTGTTTTTT. This gives the protein CASSPRQPHLPGTNEKLFF.

In this sample, this clone turned up once. The chain carries TRBV6-5 and TRBJ2-7, with a weak D call TRBD1 (6 bases). The CDR3 is made up of 16 amino acids. The germline V gene has CDR1 MNHEY and CDR2 SVGAGI. Trimming took off 0 bases at V and 1 base at J, with 13 bases between the two ends. CDR3 DNA sequence: TGTGCCAGCAGTTACTCTGGGGGCGCATCTTCCTACGAGCAGTACTTC. It translates to CASSYSGGASSYEQYF.

The rearrangement links TRBV5-6 to TRBJ1-5; 7 bases are a match to TRBD1. V was clipped by 3 bases and J by 1 base; unmatched bases: 4. Looked up from germline, CDR1 is SGHDT and CDR2 is YYEEEE. The CDR3 is 15 amino acids. CDR3 DNA: TGTGCCAGCAGCTACCCGGGACAGAGCAATCAGCCCCAGCATTTT. The encoded protein is CASSYPGQSNQPQHF.

The V and J genes are TRBV6-4 and TRBJ1-2; D not resolved. CDR1 MRHNA and CDR2 SNTAGT come from the germline V gene. The CDR3 contains 12 residues. Trimming removed 6 bases from V and 2 bases from J, with 7 bases in between. CDR3 nucleotides: TGTGCCAGCAGCCCAGGCAACTATGGCTACACCTTC. Protein: CASSPGNYGYTF.

J is TRBJ1-5 and V is TRBV5-1; 10 bases are shared with TRBD1. CDR1 and CDR2 from the germline V gene are SGHRS and YFSETQ. The CDR3 runs 18 residues. V shed 0 bases, J shed 2 bases, and the junction held 8 bases outside the gene matches. This chain's CDR3 is CASSLGDRGHSRNQPQHF. Here the CDR3 DNA reads TGCGCCAGCAGCTTGGGGGACAGGGGCCACTCTCGCAATCAGCCCCAGCATTTT.

V gene TRBV6-1 combines with J gene TRBJ1-6, with D uncertain. V gave up 2 bases and J gave up 0 bases, with 11 bases separating them. The CDR3 covers 17 residues. Germline V CDR1 and CDR2: MNHNS, SASEGT. The CDR3 nucleotides read TGTGCCAGCAGTGAAATCACCCCCAGCTCCTATAATTCACCCCTCCACTTT. This translates into CASSEITPSSYNSPLHF.

The chain recombines TRBV2 with TRBJ1-5; 9 nucleotides match TRBD1. The germline V gene encodes CDR1 SNHLY and CDR2 FYNNEI. Germline trimming cut 6 bases from V and 4 bases from J; bases unmatched to any gene: 4. The length of the CDR3 is 14 residues. In DNA, the CDR3 is TGTGCCAGCAGCGGGACAGGGCAAAATCAGCCCCAGCATTTT. Protein: CASSGTGQNQPQHF.

The V call is TRBV19, the J call TRBJ1-1; the D gene is possibly TRBD1 (5 bases). The germline V gene has CDR1 LNHDA and CDR2 SQIVND (reference sequence). This CDR3 contains 13 residues. V lost 3 bases to trimming and J lost 5 bases, with 10 bases between them. CDR3 DNA sequence: TGTGCCAGTAGTATGGTCAGGGCGACTGAAGCTTTCTTT. This gives the protein CASSMVRATEAFF.

The J gene is TRBJ1-3, the V gene TRBV4-2, with a tentative D call TRBD1 (5 bases). The CDR3 runs to 15 residues. Germline CDR1 is LGHNA and CDR2 is YNFKEQ. The ends were cut back, 0 bases at V and 0 bases at J, with 6 bases in the middle. CDR3 in DNA: TGTGCCAGCAGCCAAGAGGGGGGCTCTGGAAACACCATATATTTT. Protein product: CASSQEGGSGNTIYF.

This chain links TRBV18 with TRBJ1-5, with a weak D call TRBD1 (5 bases). The CDR3 totals 14 residues. Germline CDR1 reads KGHSH; CDR2 reads LQKENI. Between the trimmed V and J ends, which lost 5 bases and 3 bases, there was a span of 11 bases. CDR3: CASSIQGANQPQHF. Written as DNA, the CDR3 is TGTGCCAGCTCAATCCAGGGTGCCAATCAGCCCCAGCATTTT.

The chain joins TRBV5-4 to TRBJ1-2, with a possible D match to TRBD1 (6 bases). Trimming took 0 bases from V and 2 from J, leaving 11 bases between them. CDR1 is SGHNT and CDR2 is YYREEE in the germline V gene (reference sequence). The length of the CDR3 is 15 residues. CDR3 protein: CASSLDPGQNYGYTF. The DNA of the CDR3 is TGTGCCAGCAGCTTGGATCCTGGACAGAACTATGGCTACACCTTC.

The CDR3 sequence is CASSLTASTDTQYF. The DNA of the CDR3 is TGTGCCAGCAGTTTGACAGCTAGCACAGATACGCAGTATTTT. The chain links TRBV28 to TRBJ2-3; D possibly corresponds to TRBD1 (5 bases). The germline gives CDR1 MDHEN, CDR2 SYDVKM. V gave up 3 bases and J gave up 0 bases, with 7 bases separating them. This CDR3 spans 14 amino acids.

Here the CDR3 DNA reads TGCGCCAGCAGCCAACTACAGGTCTCTGGAAACACCATATATTTT. As protein: CASSQLQVSGNTIYF. The rearrangement joins TRBV4-1 to TRBJ1-3, with D maybe TRBD1 (5 bases). This CDR3 is 15 amino acids long. Deletions cut 2 bases from V and 0 bases from J, with 8 bases between. Per the germline V gene, CDR1 is MGHRA and CDR2 is YSYEKL.